This T cell receptor (beta chain) was observed in a study of T cell responses to AZD1222 COVID-19 vaccine. Study-level findings and limits: Repertoires in all cases were sampled only once the peak T cell response had passed. Across spike, vaccine-associated CD4 TCRs were found, dominant at 160-218 and 743-854. White British donors predominated, females outnumbered males, and clonal diversity was possibly underestimated.

Note on this clone: Its antigen is not identified.

Assay: immunoSEQ multiplex PCR; the TCRdb copy retains only in-frame clones and omits some. The sample shows around 150,000 clones, roughly 86% of them seen only once. CDR1 SGHAT and CDR2 FQNNGV come from the germline V gene. Trimming cost V 1 base and J 7 bases, with 5 bases left between them. The CDR3 consists of 13 residues. The J gene is TRBJ1-6, the V gene TRBV11-2; no clear D. The TCR was taken from an adult in good health. The source material was peripheral blood, sampled on day 0 of AZD1222 vaccination. CDR3 sequence (DNA): TGTGCCAGCAGCTTAGTCTCAAATTCACCCCTCCACTTT. It specifies CASSLVSNSPLHF. Together with reference TRBV11-2 and TRBJ1-6, the CDR3 gives the full variable domain: EAGVAQSPRYKIIEKRQSVAFWCNPISGHATLYWYQQILGQGPKLLIQFQNNGVVDDSQLPKDRFSAERLKGVDSTLKIQPAKLEDSAVYLCASSLVSNSPLHFGNGTRLTVT.